Below, 31 T cell receptor beta chains from the same sample are listed, as sequenced in a study of shared T cell receptors in the human thymus. The data were produced by immunoSEQ multiplex PCR, yet TCRdb's version contains in-frame clones alone and is incomplete. The sample consists of just under 550,000 clones, approximately 80% of them appearing once. This sample also belongs to another study, concerning human thymus T cells.

Sequenced material: thymocytes. The receptor set was obtained from a boy under two years old with a congenital heart defect.

The rearrangement uses TRBV28 and TRBJ1-1; TRBD1 matches 8 bases. In germline, CDR1 is MDHEN, CDR2 SYDVKM. This CDR3 contains 13 residues. Trimming cost V 6 bases and J 9 bases; bases outside gene matches: 9. In DNA, the CDR3 is TGTGCCAGCAGCCTAAAGGACAGGGAGCAAGCTTTCTTT. It codes for CASSLKDREQAFF. The full variable domain, with the rest looked up from reference TRBV28 and TRBJ1-1, is DVKVTQSSRYLVKRTGEKVFLECVQDMDHENMFWYRQDPGLGLRLIYFSYDVKMKEKGDIPEGYSVSREKKERFSLILESASTNQTSMYLCASSLKDREQAFFGQGTRLTVV.

This clone has a single count. V usage is TRBV7-9 and J usage is TRBJ1-5, with TRBD1 identical over 9 bases. V shed 1 base and J 6 bases; nucleotides not matched to a gene: 4. CDR1 SEHNR and CDR2 FQNEAQ come from the germline V gene (reference sequence). The CDR3 is made up of 15 amino acids. The CDR3, as DNA: TGTGCCAGCAGCTTAGGGGACAGGGAGGGTCAGCCCCAGCATTTT. It yields the protein CASSLGDREGQPQHF. Looking up the rest from reference TRBV7-9 and TRBJ1-5 gives the full variable domain: DTGVSQNPRHKITKRGQNVTFRCDPISEHNRLYWYRQTLGQGPEFLTYFQNEAQLEKSRLLSDRFSAERPKGSFSTLEIQRTEQGDSAMYLCASSLGDREGQPQHFGDGTRLSIL.

The chain carries TRBV5-1 and TRBJ2-1; tentative D call: TRBD2 (6 bases). Trimming removed 0 bases at V and 5 bases at J, with 9 bases between. The CDR3 extends over 14 amino acids. The germline CDR1 and CDR2 sequences are SGHRS and YFSETQ. This CDR3 reads CASSLVGSDNEQFF. The CDR3 DNA sequence: TGCGCCAGCAGCTTGGTCGGGAGCGACAATGAGCAGTTCTTC.

This chain joins TRBV28 and TRBJ1-2; perhaps TRBD1 as D (6 bases). V lost 8 bases, J lost 2 bases, and 18 bases lay in between. This CDR3 is 15 amino acids long. Germline loops: CDR1 MDHEN, CDR2 SYDVKM. CDR3 DNA: TGTGCCAGCGGACCAGTACGTGACAGGAACTATGGCTACACCTTC. Its protein is CASGPVRDRNYGYTF.

This clone was recorded a few times. The gene calls are TRBV5-4 and TRBJ1-2; 8 bases fit TRBD1. Trimming cost V 0 bases and J 4 bases; bases outside gene matches: 2. There are 14 residues in the CDR3. Per germline, CDR1 SGHNT and CDR2 YYREEE (reference sequence). The CDR3 nucleotides read TGTGCCAGCAGCTTGGGACAGGGGCCCTATGGCTACACCTTC. Translated: CASSLGQGPYGYTF. The variable domain in full, with the rest retrieved from reference TRBV5-4 and TRBJ1-2, is ETGVTQSPTHLIKTRGQQVTLRCSSQSGHNTVSWYQQALGQGPQFIFQYYREEENGRGNFPPRFSGLQFPNYSSELNVNALELDDSALYLCASSLGQGPYGYTFGSGTRLTVV.

This clone has more than one count but fewer than ten. The CDR3 reads CASSPGVAGYEQYF. The CDR3 DNA reads as TGTGCCAGCAGCCCCGGGGTAGCGGGCTACGAGCAGTACTTC. The genes are TRBV12-1 and TRBJ2-7; the table names TRBD2, a call not compared with the DNA. TRBV12-1 is shown as a pseudogene. There are 14 residues in the CDR3.

The chain is built from TRBV9 and TRBJ2-3; a weak D match, TRBD2 (6 bases). Trimming took off 4 bases at V and 2 bases at J, with 14 bases between the two ends. Germline CDR1 and CDR2: SGDLS and YYNGEE. The CDR3 is 15 residues long. In nucleotides, the CDR3 is TGTGCCAGCAGCTCTAGGAGGGACCCCACAGATACGCAGTATTTT. It is translated as CASSSRRDPTDTQYF. The variable domain in full, completed from reference TRBV9 and TRBJ2-3, reads DSGVTQTPKHLITATGQRVTLRCSPRSGDLSVYWYQQSLDQGLQFLIQYYNGEERAKGNILERFSAQQFPDLHSELNLSSLELGDSALYFCASSSRRDPTDTQYFGPGTRLTVL.

The J gene is TRBJ2-7, the V gene TRBV27; 10 bases match TRBD2. The ends lost 6 bases at V and 2 bases at J; junction bases unmatched: 4. The CDR3 contains 14 residues. Germline CDR1 MNHEY, CDR2 SMNVEV (reference sequence). The CDR3 is CASSSSGRAYEQYF. Written as DNA, the CDR3 is TGTGCCAGCAGCTCGAGCGGGAGGGCCTACGAGCAGTACTTC.

J is TRBJ2-7 and V is TRBV6-5, with D unclear. CDR3 length: 11 amino acids. Deletions cut 5 bases from V and 2 bases from J, with 4 bases between. The germline gives CDR1 MNHEY, CDR2 SVGAGI. This chain's CDR3 is CASSGTYEQYF. The CDR3 region has the DNA TGTGCCAGCAGTGGCACCTACGAGCAGTACTTC.

The chain carries TRBV30 and TRBJ2-3, with 11 positions matching TRBD1. The germline CDR1 and CDR2 sequences are GTSNPN and SVGIG (reference sequence). V lost 7 bases to trimming and J lost 2 bases; unmatched junction nucleotides: 14. CDR3 size: 17 residues. For the CDR3, the DNA is TGTGCCTCCTGCGAAGGGACAGGGGGGATATCCACAGATACGCAGTATTTT. This encodes CASCEGTGGISTDTQYF. The full variable domain, in which reference TRBV30 and TRBJ2-3 provide the parts outside the CDR3, is SQTIHQWPATLVQPVGSPLSLECTVEGTSNPNLYWYRQAAGRGLQLLFYSVGIGQISSEVPQNLSASRPQDRQFILSSKKLLLSDSGFYLCASCEGTGGISTDTQYFGPGTRLTVL.

The chain uses TRBV6-5 and TRBJ1-1, with no clear D. Germline-derived CDR1 and CDR2 are MNHEY and SVGAGI. The V end was cut by 0 bases, the J end by 0 bases, with 8 bases between. The CDR3 runs to 15 residues. The CDR3: CASSYSRFMNTEAFF. The CDR3, as DNA: TGTGCCAGCAGTTACTCTCGGTTCATGAACACTGAAGCTTTCTTT.

The CDR3 protein is CASSQGVWRGAEEQYF. In nucleotides, the CDR3 is TGCGCCAGCAGCCAAGGGGTGTGGCGGGGGGCAGAAGAGCAGTACTTC. This chain connects TRBV4-1 to TRBJ2-7; 8 bases line up with TRBD2. This CDR3 has 16 amino acids. Germline values: CDR1 MGHRA, CDR2 YSYEKL. V was pared by 1 base and J by 7 bases, with 12 bases of the junction left unmatched.

The V and J genes are TRBV4-2 and TRBJ2-7; 11 bases match TRBD2. Trimming cost V 7 bases and J 3 bases; bases outside gene matches: 14. This CDR3 is built from 17 residues. Germline V gene sequence: CDR1 LGHNA, CDR2 YNFKEQ. CDR3 amino acids: CASTHPATSGAFYEQYF. In DNA, the CDR3 is TGTGCCAGCACCCACCCCGCGACTAGCGGGGCTTTCTACGAGCAGTACTTC.

The J gene is TRBJ2-5, the V gene TRBV11-3, with TRBD2 as a possible D gene (6 bases). V lost 1 base to trimming and J lost 4 bases, with 13 bases between them. This CDR3 has 15 amino acids. CDR1 SGHNT and CDR2 YENEEA come from the germline V gene. For the CDR3, the DNA is TGTGCCAGCAGCTTAGGCAGCGAGGGAGGAGAGACCCAGTACTTC. It encodes CASSLGSEGGETQYF.

The rearrangement joins TRBV27 to TRBJ1-2; D is perhaps TRBD1 (5 bases). This CDR3 spans 13 amino acids. V dropped 4 bases and J dropped 1 base, with 7 bases sitting between them. CDR1 is MNHEY, CDR2 SMNVEV, per germline (reference sequence). CDR3 in DNA: TGTGCCAGCAGTTCGACAGTTAACTATGGCTACACCTTC. Translated: CASSSTVNYGYTF.

The genes are TRBV6-1 and TRBJ1-4; maybe TRBD1 (5 bases). Germline V gene sequence: CDR1 MNHNS, CDR2 SASEGT. V was clipped by 1 base and J by 3 bases, with 12 bases between them. The CDR3 contains 16 residues. DNA of the CDR3: TGTGCCAGCAGTGAAGTTCGTGGGGCGCCTAATGAAAAACTGTTTTTT. Amino acid sequence: CASSEVRGAPNEKLFF.

The chain is built from TRBV5-1 and TRBJ2-5; 8 bases match TRBD1. The CDR3 extends over 13 amino acids. Per the germline V gene, CDR1 is SGHRS and CDR2 is YFSETQ. J was trimmed by 5 bases and V by 4 bases; bases with no gene match: 4. The CDR3: CASSPRGQETQYF. CDR3 sequence (DNA): TGCGCCAGCAGCCCCAGGGGGCAGGAGACCCAGTACTTC.

This chain links TRBV2 with TRBJ2-1; the match to TRBD2 covers 13 bases. V shed 6 bases and J 0 bases; nucleotides not matched to a gene: 8. The CDR3 has 18 residues. The germline gives CDR1 SNHLY, CDR2 FYNNEI. The CDR3 loop is CASSGLAGALSSYNEQFF. The DNA of the CDR3 is TGTGCCAGCAGCGGACTAGCGGGAGCCCTAAGCTCCTACAATGAGCAGTTCTTC.

The J gene is TRBJ1-1, the V gene TRBV28, with TRBD1 as a possible D gene (6 bases). This CDR3 contains 15 residues. V was shortened by 6 bases and J by 1 base, with 15 bases between the two germline ends. Germline CDR1 reads MDHEN; CDR2 reads SYDVKM. The CDR3 sequence is CASSLEGGENTEAFF. In nucleotides, the CDR3 is TGTGCCAGCAGCCTAGAAGGGGGGGAGAACACTGAAGCTTTCTTT.

The chain carries TRBV23-1 and TRBJ2-7, with D perhaps matching TRBD1 (6 bases). TRBV23-1 is an ORF, and what it does is uncertain. The CDR3 is made up of 16 amino acids. The V end was cut by 1 base, the J end by 5 bases, with 18 bases between. The CDR3 sequence is CASSQYFGTRRNEQYF. The CDR3 nucleotides are TGCGCCAGCAGTCAATACTTTGGGACACGAAGGAACGAGCAGTACTTC.

The chain carries TRBV29-1 and TRBJ2-1, with a tentative D call TRBD1 (5 bases). This CDR3 region has 15 residues. Germline CDR1 reads SQVTM; CDR2 reads ANQGSEA. V lost 0 bases and J lost 6, with 15 bases in between. CDR3 DNA: TGCAGCGTTGAAGATCCCCGCAGGGATTCCAATGAGCAGTTCTTC. It is translated as CSVEDPRRDSNEQFF.

The rearrangement uses TRBV29-1 and TRBJ2-3; TRBD2 matches 8 bases. The CDR3 extends over 12 amino acids. V lost 6 bases and J lost 11; bases outside the gene matches: 10. From germline, CDR1 is SQVTM and CDR2 ANQGSEA. CDR3 sequence (DNA): TGCAGCGTCAGCGCAAAGGCGGGGGGGCAGTATTTT. It is translated as CSVSAKAGGQYF.

The gene calls are TRBV25-1 and TRBJ2-3, with D unresolved. Germline lookup yields CDR1 MGHDK and CDR2 SYGVNS. The CDR3 has 14 residues. V dropped 3 bases and J dropped 2 bases, with 9 bases sitting between them. CDR3 amino acids: CASSDLRHTDTQYF. DNA of the CDR3: TGTGCCAGCAGTGATTTGCGGCACACAGATACGCAGTATTTT. Using reference TRBV25-1 and TRBJ2-3 for the parts outside the CDR3, the full variable domain is EADIYQTPRYLVIGTGKKITLECSQTMGHDKMYWYQQDPGMELHLIHYSYGVNSTEKGDLSSESTVSRIRTEHFPLTLESARPSHTSQYLCASSDLRHTDTQYFGPGTRLTVL.

V usage is TRBV5-1 and J usage is TRBJ1-2, with 8 bases identical to TRBD1. The length of the CDR3 is 14 residues. Germline trimming cut 2 bases from V and 3 bases from J; bases unmatched to any gene: 3. The germline CDR1 and CDR2 sequences are SGHRS and YFSETQ. The CDR3 region is CASSLMDRDYGYTF. The CDR3 DNA follows: TGCGCCAGCAGCTTAATGGACAGGGACTATGGCTACACCTTC.

The V gene is TRBV19, the J gene TRBJ1-1; TRBD1 might be the D (6 bases). From germline, CDR1 is LNHDA and CDR2 SQIVND (reference sequence). V lost 5 bases and J lost 1, with 17 bases in between. The CDR3 is 16 residues long. This CDR3 reads CASSLWRGGENTEAFF. Written as DNA, the CDR3 is TGTGCCAGTAGTCTCTGGCGAGGGGGGGAGAACACTGAAGCTTTCTTT.

This rearrangement joins TRBV4-3 to TRBJ2-7; TRBD2 aligns across 8 bases. Trimming at V came to 4 bases and at J to 0 bases, leaving 8 bases not matched to a gene. In germline, CDR1 is LGHNA, CDR2 YSLEER. This CDR3 is 16 amino acids long. The CDR3 sequence: CASSPDGTRSSYEQYF. DNA of the CDR3: TGCGCCAGCAGCCCAGACGGGACTAGGAGCTCCTACGAGCAGTACTTC.

J is TRBJ2-2 and V is TRBV4-1; TRBD1 might be the D (6 bases). The CDR3 is 14 residues long. V was pared by 3 bases and J by 5 bases, with 10 bases between. From germline, CDR1 is MGHRA and CDR2 YSYEKL. CDR3 loop: CASSQDTGTGELFF. The CDR3 DNA is TGCGCCAGCAGCCAGGATACAGGGACCGGGGAGCTGTTTTTT.

The gene calls are TRBV11-2 and TRBJ2-5, with 9 positions matching TRBD2. V lost 0 bases, J lost 3 bases, and 8 bases stayed unmatched. Germline assignment: CDR1 SGHAT and CDR2 FQNNGV. This CDR3 comprises 17 residues. CDR3 protein: CASSLEGGGRGKETQYF. The CDR3 region has the DNA TGTGCCAGCAGCTTAGAGGGAGGCGGGAGGGGGAAAGAGACCCAGTACTTC.

The chain links TRBV7-9 to TRBJ2-3, with D unresolved. CDR3 length: 15 residues. Germline CDR1 and CDR2: SEHNR and FQNEAQ (reference sequence). V shed 4 bases and J shed 0 bases, with 11 bases lying between them. This CDR3 is CASSSRASSTDTQYF. The CDR3 nucleotides are TGTGCCAGCAGCTCCCGCGCCTCTAGCACAGATACGCAGTATTTT. The full variable domain, completed using reference TRBV7-9 and TRBJ2-3, is DTGVSQNPRHKITKRGQNVTFRCDPISEHNRLYWYRQTLGQGPEFLTYFQNEAQLEKSRLLSDRFSAERPKGSFSTLEIQRTEQGDSAMYLCASSSRASSTDTQYFGPGTRLTVL.

This clone turned up a few times. The CDR3 is CASSFDRVTPYEQYF. For the CDR3, the DNA is TGCGCCAGCAGCTTCGACAGGGTGACCCCCTACGAGCAGTACTTC. The chain has TRBV5-1 and TRBJ2-7; 7 positions match TRBD1. This CDR3 comprises 15 residues. Germline CDR1 reads SGHRS; CDR2 reads YFSETQ. V gave up 2 bases and J gave up 2 bases; unmatched junction bases: 7.

This clone was detected a few times. The chain links TRBV15 to TRBJ2-7; 9 bases line up with TRBD1. This CDR3 is built from 15 residues. V lost 0 bases, J lost 3 bases, and 3 bases stayed unmatched. Germline-derived CDR1 and CDR2 are LNHNV and YYDKDF (reference sequence). As DNA, the CDR3 is TGTGCCACCAGCAGAGATAGGACAGGGGACTACGAGCAGTACTTC. This encodes CATSRDRTGDYEQYF. Combining the CDR3 with reference TRBV15 and TRBJ2-7 gives the whole variable domain DAMVIQNPRYQVTQFGKPVTLSCSQTLNHNVMYWYQQKSSQAPKLLFHYYDKDFNNEADTPDNFQSRRPNTSFCFLDIRSPGLGDTAMYLCATSRDRTGDYEQYFGPGTRLTVT.